The entry below gives a single TCR beta chain sequence along with its context. This sample was taken from a study of control samples from healthy donors and cancer patients. Germline CDR1 reads MNHEY; CDR2 reads SVGAGI. V gave up 8 bases and J gave up 7 bases; unmatched junction bases: 9. The length of the CDR3 is 13 residues. The method was immunoSEQ multiplex PCR; TCRdb's version includes in-frame clones alone and lacks a portion of them. Altogether about 410,000 clones are present, around 90% being singletons, with the ten largest covering more than 6%. This chain uses TRBV6-5 with TRBJ2-7; 9 positions agree with TRBD2. This clonotype was obtained from a man in his forties with head and neck cancer. Sequencing used PBMCs. This chain's CDR3 is CASRLAAKQEQYF. The CDR3 region has the DNA TGTGCCAGCCGACTAGCGGCAAAGCAAGAGCAGTACTTC.